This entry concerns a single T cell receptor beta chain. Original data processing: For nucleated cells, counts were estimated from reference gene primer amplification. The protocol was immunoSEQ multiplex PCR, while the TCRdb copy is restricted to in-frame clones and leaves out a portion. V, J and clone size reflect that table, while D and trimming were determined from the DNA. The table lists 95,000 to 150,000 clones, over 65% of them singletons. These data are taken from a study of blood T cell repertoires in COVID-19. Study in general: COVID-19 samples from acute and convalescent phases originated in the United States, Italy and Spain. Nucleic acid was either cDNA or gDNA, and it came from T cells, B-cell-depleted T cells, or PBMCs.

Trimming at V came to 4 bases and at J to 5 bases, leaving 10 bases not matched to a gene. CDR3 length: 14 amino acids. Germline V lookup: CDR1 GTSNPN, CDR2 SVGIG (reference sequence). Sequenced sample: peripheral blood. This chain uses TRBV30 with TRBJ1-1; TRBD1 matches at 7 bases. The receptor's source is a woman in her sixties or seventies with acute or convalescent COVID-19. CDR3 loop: CAWTYLQGDTEAFF. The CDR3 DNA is TGTGCCTGGACCTATCTTCAGGGGGATACTGAAGCTTTCTTT.